One sample yielded the 10 T cell receptor beta chains listed below, sequenced in a study of blood T cell repertoires in COVID-19 (dated by TCRdb to the early 2020s). The library relied on the immunoSEQ multiplex PCR assay. The table was pulled from immuneACCESS by TCRdb, which kept in-frame rearrangements only. Such tables lose some clones; where checked, under half of the loss comes from unresolved V genes, and the rest has no known cause. The sample records roughly 100,000 clones, around 91% of which are singletons. Jointly, the top ten make up roughly 32% of the sample. Sample: peripheral blood. These receptors came from a woman of 80 years or more with acute or convalescent COVID-19.

This chain joins TRBV6-5 and TRBJ2-3; no firm D call. Germline CDR1 reads MNHEY; CDR2 reads SVGAGI. The length of the CDR3 is 15 residues. Trimming took off 4 bases at V and 0 bases at J, with 11 bases between the two ends. In DNA form, the CDR3 reads TGTGCCAGCAGTTTGGGCTACCGAAGCACAGATACGCAGTATTTT. Translation gives CASSLGYRSTDTQYF.

The chain joins TRBV7-3 to TRBJ2-3; 10 positions agree with TRBD2. The CDR3 runs 16 residues. In germline, CDR1 is SGHTA, CDR2 FQGTGA. V shed 2 bases, J shed 2 bases, and the junction held 4 bases outside the gene matches. CDR3 DNA: TGTGCCAGCAGCTTATCAGCGGGGGGGAACACAGATACGCAGTATTTT. It specifies CASSLSAGGNTDTQYF.

This CDR3 is CASSPYSGGAVEQFF. The CDR3 nucleotides are TGTGCCAGCAGTCCCTATAGCGGGGGGGCCGTTGAGCAGTTCTTC. V is TRBV27 and J is TRBJ2-1, with 11 positions matching TRBD2. From germline, CDR1 is MNHEY and CDR2 SMNVEV (reference sequence). Trimming cost V 5 bases and J 9 bases; bases outside gene matches: 9. This CDR3 has 15 residues.

The DNA of the CDR3 is TGTGCCAGCAGCGCGTCTCCTCGGGGCACCGGGGAGCTGTTTTTT. Translated: CASSASPRGTGELFF. The rearrangement uses TRBV9 and TRBJ2-2; TRBD2 might be the D (5 bases). The CDR3 runs to 15 residues. The V gene lost 3 bases and the J gene lost 4 bases, with 13 bases spanning the gap. The germline V gene has CDR1 SGDLS and CDR2 YYNGEE.

The chain has TRBV9 and TRBJ2-2; 7 bases are shared with TRBD1. The CDR3 loop spans 15 amino acids. Trimming removed 4 bases from V and 5 bases from J; junction bases left unmatched: 8. Germline CDR1 is SGDLS and CDR2 is YYNGEE. CDR3 DNA: TGTGCCAGCAGCCCGACAGGGAGTAATACCGGGGAGCTGTTTTTT. Translation gives CASSPTGSNTGELFF.

The genes are TRBV5-5 and TRBJ1-2, with D possibly matching TRBD1 (5 bases). Trimming pared 0 bases from V and 1 base from J, leaving 16 bases between. The CDR3 is 17 amino acids. Germline V gene data show CDR1 as SGHKS and CDR2 as YYEKEE (reference sequence). CDR3 in DNA: TGTGCCAGCAGCTTGGCGGCTACAGGACTAGATAACTATGGCTACACCTTC. Its translation is CASSLAATGLDNYGYTF.

J is TRBJ2-3 and V is TRBV7-6; TRBD2 aligns across 8 bases. After removal of 3 bases from V and 4 bases from J, the junction contained 6 bases not matched to a gene. The CDR3 has 15 residues. CDR1 is SGHVS and CDR2 is FNYEAQ in the germline V gene. The CDR3 DNA follows: TGTGCCAGCAGCTTTTACGGGGGGGCCCCAGATACGCAGTATTTT. It yields the protein CASSFYGGAPDTQYF.

This rearrangement joins TRBV5-6 to TRBJ2-3; TRBD2 aligns across 9 bases. Trimming cost V 3 bases and J 5 bases; bases outside gene matches: 7. The germline gives CDR1 SGHDT, CDR2 YYEEEE. The CDR3 is 15 amino acids. The CDR3 here is CASSWGGGAVDTQYF. The CDR3 nucleotides are TGTGCCAGCAGCTGGGGCGGGGGGGCCGTAGATACGCAGTATTTT. The full variable domain, rest sourced from reference TRBV5-6 and TRBJ2-3, is DAGVTQSPTHLIKTRGQQVTLRCSPKSGHDTVSWYQQALGQGPQFIFQYYEEEERQRGNFPDRFSGHQFPNYSSELNVNALLLGDSALYLCASSWGGGAVDTQYFGPGTRLTVL.

The chain combines TRBV3-1 (or the pseudogene TRBV3-2) with TRBJ1-2; 8 bases agree with TRBD1. CDR1 and CDR2 (germline): LGHDT, YNNKEL (reference sequence). CDR3 size: 17 residues. After removal of 2 bases from V and 0 bases from J, the junction contained 8 bases not matched to a gene. The CDR3 DNA reads TGTGCCAGCAGCCAATTTGCAGGGGGCACGTCTAACTATGGCTACACCTTC. Translated, it gives CASSQFAGGTSNYGYTF.

The chain uses TRBV6-1 and TRBJ2-7, with TRBD1 identical over 10 bases. The CDR3 consists of 17 residues. J gave up 5 bases and V 4 bases, and 14 bases lay outside the gene matches. Germline V CDR1 and CDR2: MNHNS, SASEGT. As DNA, the CDR3 is TGTGCCAGCAGTGCGCTAAACCCCGGGACAGGGGTGGACGAGCAGTACTTC. It is translated as CASSALNPGTGVDEQYF.